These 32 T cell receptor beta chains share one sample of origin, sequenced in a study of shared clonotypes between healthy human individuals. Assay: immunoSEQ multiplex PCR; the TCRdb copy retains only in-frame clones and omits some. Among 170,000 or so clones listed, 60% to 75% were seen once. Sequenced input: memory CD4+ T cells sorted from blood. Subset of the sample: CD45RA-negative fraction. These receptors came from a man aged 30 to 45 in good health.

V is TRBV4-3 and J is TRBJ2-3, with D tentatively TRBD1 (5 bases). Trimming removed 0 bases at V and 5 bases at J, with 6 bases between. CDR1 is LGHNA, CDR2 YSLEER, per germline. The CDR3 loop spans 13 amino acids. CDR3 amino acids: CASSQDRGDTQYF. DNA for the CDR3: TGCGCCAGCAGCCAAGATAGGGGAGATACGCAGTATTTT.

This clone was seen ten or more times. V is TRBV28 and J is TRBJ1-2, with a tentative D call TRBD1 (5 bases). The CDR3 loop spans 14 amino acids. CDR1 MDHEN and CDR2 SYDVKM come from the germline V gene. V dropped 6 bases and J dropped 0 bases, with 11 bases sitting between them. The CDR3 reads CASRRTKANYGYTF. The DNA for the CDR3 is TGTGCCAGCAGGAGGACAAAGGCTAACTATGGCTACACCTTC.

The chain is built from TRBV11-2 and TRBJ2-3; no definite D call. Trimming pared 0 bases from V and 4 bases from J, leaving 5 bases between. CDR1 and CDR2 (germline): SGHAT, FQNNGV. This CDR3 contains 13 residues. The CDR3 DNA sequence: TGTGCCAGCAGCTTAGAAAGGTCAGATACGCAGTATTTT. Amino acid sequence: CASSLERSDTQYF.

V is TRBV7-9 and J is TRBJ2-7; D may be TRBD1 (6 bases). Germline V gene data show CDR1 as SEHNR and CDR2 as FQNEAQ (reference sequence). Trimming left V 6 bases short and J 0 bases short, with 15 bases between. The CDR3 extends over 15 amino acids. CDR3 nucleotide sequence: TGTGCCAGCAGTTTCGGACAGAGGCTCTCCTACGAGCAGTACTTC. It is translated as CASSFGQRLSYEQYF. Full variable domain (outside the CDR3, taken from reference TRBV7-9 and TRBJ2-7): DTGVSQNPRHKITKRGQNVTFRCDPISEHNRLYWYRQTLGQGPEFLTYFQNEAQLEKSRLLSDRFSAERPKGSFSTLEIQRTEQGDSAMYLCASSFGQRLSYEQYFGPGTRLTVT.

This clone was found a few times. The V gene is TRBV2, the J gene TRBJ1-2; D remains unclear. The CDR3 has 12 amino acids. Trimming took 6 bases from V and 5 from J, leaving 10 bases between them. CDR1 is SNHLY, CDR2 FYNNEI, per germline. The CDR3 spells CASRGIGYGYTF. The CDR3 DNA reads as TGTGCCAGCAGGGGGATCGGGTATGGCTACACCTTC. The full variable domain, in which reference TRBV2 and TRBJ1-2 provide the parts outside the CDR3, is EPEVTQTPSHQVTQMGQEVILRCVPISNHLYFYWYRQILGQKVEFLVSFYNNEISEKSEIFDDQFSVERPDGSNFTLKIRSTKLEDSAMYFCASRGIGYGYTFGSGTRLTVV.

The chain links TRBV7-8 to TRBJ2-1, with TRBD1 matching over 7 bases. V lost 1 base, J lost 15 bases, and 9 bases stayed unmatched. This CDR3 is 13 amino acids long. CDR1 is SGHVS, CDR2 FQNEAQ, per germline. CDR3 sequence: CASSLGSRGLTFF. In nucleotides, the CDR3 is TGTGCCAGCAGCTTAGGTAGTAGGGGGCTAACGTTCTTC.

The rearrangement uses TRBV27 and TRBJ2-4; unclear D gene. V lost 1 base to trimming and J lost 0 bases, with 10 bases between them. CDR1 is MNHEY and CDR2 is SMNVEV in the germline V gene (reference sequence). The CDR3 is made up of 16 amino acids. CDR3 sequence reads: CASSLFGNLAKNIQYF. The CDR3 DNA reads TGTGCCAGCAGTTTATTTGGAAATCTAGCCAAAAACATTCAGTACTTC.

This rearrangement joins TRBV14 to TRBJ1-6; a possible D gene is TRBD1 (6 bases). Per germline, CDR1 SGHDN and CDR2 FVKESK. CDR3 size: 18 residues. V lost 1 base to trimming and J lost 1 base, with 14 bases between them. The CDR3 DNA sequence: TGTGCCAGCAGCCAAGGGACGGGGGGCGCATCCTATAATTCACCCCTCCACTTT. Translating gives CASSQGTGGASYNSPLHF.

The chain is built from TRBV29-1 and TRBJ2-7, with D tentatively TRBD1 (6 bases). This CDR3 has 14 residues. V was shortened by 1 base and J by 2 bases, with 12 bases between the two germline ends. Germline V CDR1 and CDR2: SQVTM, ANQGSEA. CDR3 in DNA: TGCAGCGTTGAAGTCCAAACAGGGACCTACGAGCAGTACTTC. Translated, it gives CSVEVQTGTYEQYF.

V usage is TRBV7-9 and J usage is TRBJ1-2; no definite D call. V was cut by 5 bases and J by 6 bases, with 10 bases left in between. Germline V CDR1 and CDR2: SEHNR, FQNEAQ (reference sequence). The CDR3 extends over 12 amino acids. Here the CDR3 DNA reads TGTGCCAGCAGCCCCCATACCGATGGCTACACCTTC. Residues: CASSPHTDGYTF.

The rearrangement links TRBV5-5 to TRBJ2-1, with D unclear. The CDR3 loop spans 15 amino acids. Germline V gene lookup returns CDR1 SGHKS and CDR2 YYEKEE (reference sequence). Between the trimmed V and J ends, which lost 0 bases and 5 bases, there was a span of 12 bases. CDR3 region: CASSLGVGFNNEQFF. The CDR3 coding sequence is TGTGCCAGCAGCTTGGGGGTAGGCTTTAACAATGAGCAGTTCTTC. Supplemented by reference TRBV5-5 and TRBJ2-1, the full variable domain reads DAGVTQSPTHLIKTRGQQVTLRCSPISGHKSVSWYQQVLGQGPQFIFQYYEKEERGRGNFPDRFSARQFPNYSSELNVNALLLGDSALYLCASSLGVGFNNEQFFGPGTRLTVL.

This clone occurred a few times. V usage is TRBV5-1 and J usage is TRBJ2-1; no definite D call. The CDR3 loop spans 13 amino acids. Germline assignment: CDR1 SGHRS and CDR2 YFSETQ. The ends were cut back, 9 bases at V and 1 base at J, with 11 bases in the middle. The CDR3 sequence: CATSAVSYNEQFF. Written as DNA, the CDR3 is TGCGCCACGTCGGCCGTATCCTACAATGAGCAGTTCTTC.

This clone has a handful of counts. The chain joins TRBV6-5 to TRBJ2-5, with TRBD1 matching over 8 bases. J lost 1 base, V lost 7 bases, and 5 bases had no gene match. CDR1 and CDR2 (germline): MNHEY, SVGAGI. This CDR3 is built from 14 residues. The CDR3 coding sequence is TGTGCCAGCACCCAGGGGGCCTTCCAAGAGACCCAGTACTTC. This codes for CASTQGAFQETQYF.

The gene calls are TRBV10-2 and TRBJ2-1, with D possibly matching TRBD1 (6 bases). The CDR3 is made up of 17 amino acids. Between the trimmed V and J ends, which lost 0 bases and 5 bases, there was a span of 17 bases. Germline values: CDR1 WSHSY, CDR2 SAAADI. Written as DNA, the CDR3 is TGCGCCAGCAGTGAGTCTAGTGACAGGATAGTAAACAATGAGCAGTTCTTC. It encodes CASSESSDRIVNNEQFF.

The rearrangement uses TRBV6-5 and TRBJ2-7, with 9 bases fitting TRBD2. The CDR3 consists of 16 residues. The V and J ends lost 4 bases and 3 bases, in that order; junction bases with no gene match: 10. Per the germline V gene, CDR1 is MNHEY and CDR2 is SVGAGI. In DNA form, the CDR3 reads TGTGCCAGCAGTTCTCCTATAGCGGGAGCCCTCTACGAGCAGTACTTC. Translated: CASSSPIAGALYEQYF.

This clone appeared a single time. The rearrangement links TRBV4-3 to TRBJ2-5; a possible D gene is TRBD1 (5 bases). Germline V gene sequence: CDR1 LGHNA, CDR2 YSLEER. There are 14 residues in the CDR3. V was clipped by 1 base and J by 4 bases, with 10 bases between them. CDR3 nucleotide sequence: TGCGCCAGCAGCCAAGGGGGCAGAGGAGAGACCCAGTACTTC. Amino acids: CASSQGGRGETQYF.

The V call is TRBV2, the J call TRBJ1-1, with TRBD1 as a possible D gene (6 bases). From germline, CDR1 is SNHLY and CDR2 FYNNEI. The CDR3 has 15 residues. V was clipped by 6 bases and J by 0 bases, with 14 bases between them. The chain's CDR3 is CASSENRDMNTEAFF. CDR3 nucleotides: TGTGCCAGCAGCGAAAACAGGGACATGAACACTGAAGCTTTCTTT. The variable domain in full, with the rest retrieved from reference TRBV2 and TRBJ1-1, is EPEVTQTPSHQVTQMGQEVILRCVPISNHLYFYWYRQILGQKVEFLVSFYNNEISEKSEIFDDQFSVERPDGSNFTLKIRSTKLEDSAMYFCASSENRDMNTEAFFGQGTRLTVV.

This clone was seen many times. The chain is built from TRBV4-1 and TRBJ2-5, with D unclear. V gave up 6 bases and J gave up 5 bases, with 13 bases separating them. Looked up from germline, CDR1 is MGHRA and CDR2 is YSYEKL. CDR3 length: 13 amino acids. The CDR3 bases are TGCGCCAGCAGTCGACTGCTATCCGAGACCCAGTACTTC. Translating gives CASSRLLSETQYF.

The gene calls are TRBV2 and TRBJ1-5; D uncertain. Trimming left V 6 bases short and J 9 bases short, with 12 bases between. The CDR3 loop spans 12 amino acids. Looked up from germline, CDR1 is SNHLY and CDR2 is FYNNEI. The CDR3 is CASRASRGPQHF. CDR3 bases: TGTGCCAGCAGGGCTTCCCGTGGGCCCCAGCATTTT.

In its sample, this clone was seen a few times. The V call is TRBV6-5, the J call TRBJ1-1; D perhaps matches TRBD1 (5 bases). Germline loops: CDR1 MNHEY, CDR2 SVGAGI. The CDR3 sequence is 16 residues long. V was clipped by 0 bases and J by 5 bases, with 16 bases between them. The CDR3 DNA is TGTGCCAGCAGTTACTCCCCGGTTGGGGGAGGGACTGAAGCTTTCTTT. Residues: CASSYSPVGGGTEAFF.

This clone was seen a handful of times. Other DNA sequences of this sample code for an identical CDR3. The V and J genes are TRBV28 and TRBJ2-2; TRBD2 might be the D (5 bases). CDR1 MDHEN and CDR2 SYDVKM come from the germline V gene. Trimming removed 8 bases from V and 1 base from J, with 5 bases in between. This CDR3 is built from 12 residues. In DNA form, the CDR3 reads TGTGCCAGCGGGAGGAACACCGGGGAGCTGTTTTTT. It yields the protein CASGRNTGELFF.

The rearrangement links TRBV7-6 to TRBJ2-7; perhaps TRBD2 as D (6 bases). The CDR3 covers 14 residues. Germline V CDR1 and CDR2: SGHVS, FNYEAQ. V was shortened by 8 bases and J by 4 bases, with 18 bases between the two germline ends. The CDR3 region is CASSAQGAGYEQYF. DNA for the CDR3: TGTGCCAGCTCCGCCCAGGGCGCGGGGTACGAGCAGTACTTC.

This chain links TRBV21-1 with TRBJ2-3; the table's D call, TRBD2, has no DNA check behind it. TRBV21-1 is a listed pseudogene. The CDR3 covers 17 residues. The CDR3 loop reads CASSKPGLAGSTDTQYF. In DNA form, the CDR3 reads TGTGCCAGCAGCAAACCGGGACTAGCGGGTTCCACAGATACGCAGTATTTT.

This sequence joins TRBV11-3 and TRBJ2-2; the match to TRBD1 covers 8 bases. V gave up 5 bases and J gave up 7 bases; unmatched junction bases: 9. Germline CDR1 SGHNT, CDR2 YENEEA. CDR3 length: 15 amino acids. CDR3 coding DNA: TGTGCCAGCAGCACAGACAGGGGAGGCTTCGGGGAGCTGTTTTTT. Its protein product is CASSTDRGGFGELFF.

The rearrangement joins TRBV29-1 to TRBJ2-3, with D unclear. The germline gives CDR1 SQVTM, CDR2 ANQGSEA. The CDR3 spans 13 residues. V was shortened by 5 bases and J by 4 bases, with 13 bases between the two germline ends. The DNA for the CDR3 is TGCAGCGTTTGTTGGACGCTCGCAGATACGCAGTATTTT. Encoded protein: CSVCWTLADTQYF.

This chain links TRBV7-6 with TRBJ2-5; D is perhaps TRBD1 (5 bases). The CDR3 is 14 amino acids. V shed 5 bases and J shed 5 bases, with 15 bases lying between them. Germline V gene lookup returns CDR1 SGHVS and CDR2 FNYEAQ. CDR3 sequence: CASSPSRQGETQYF. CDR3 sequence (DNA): TGTGCCAGCAGCCCTTCCCGGCAGGGCGAGACCCAGTACTTC.

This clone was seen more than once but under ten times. The CDR3 DNA follows: TGTGCCAGCAGCGTATCACTTATCCAAGAGACCCAGTACTTC. This translates into CASSVSLIQETQYF. The J gene is TRBJ2-5, the V gene TRBV9; D gene unclear. V lost 1 base and J lost 1, with 8 bases in between. Germline lookup yields CDR1 SGDLS and CDR2 YYNGEE. The CDR3 has 14 amino acids.

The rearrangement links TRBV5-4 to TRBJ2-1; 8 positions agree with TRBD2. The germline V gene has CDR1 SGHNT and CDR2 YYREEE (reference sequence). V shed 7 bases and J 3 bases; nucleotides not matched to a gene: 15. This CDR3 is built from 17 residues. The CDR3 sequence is CASLTTSGTRNYNEQFF. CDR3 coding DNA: TGTGCCAGCCTAACTACTTCCGGGACTAGAAACTACAATGAGCAGTTCTTC.

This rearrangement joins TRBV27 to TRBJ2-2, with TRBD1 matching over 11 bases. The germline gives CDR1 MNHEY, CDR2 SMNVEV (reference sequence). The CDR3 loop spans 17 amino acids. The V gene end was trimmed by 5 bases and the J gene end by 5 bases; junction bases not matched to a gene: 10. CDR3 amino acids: CASSPWAGQGATGELFF. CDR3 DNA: TGTGCCAGCAGTCCTTGGGCTGGACAGGGGGCGACCGGGGAGCTGTTTTTT.

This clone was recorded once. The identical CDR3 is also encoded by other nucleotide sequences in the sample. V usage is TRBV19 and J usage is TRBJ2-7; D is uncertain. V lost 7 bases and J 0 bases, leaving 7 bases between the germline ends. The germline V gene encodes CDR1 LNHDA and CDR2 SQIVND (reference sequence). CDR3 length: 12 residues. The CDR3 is CASTSGSYEQYF. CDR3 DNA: TGTGCCAGTACCTCTGGCTCCTACGAGCAGTACTTC.

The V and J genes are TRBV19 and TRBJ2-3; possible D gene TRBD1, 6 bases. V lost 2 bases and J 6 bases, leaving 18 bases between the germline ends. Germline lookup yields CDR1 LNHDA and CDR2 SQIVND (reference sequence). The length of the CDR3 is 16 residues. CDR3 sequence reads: CASSIMASSGADTQYF. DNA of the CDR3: TGTGCCAGTAGTATAATGGCTAGCTCAGGGGCCGATACGCAGTATTTT. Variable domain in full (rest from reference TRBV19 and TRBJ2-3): DGGITQSPKYLFRKEGQNVTLSCEQNLNHDAMYWYRQDPGQGLRLIYYSQIVNDFQKGDIAEGYSVSREKKESFPLTVTSAQKNPTAFYLCASSIMASSGADTQYFGPGTRLTVL.

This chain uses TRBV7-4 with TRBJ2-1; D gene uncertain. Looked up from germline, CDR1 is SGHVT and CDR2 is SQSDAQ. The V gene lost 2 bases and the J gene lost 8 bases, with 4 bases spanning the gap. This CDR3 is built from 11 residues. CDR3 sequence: CASSLFDEQFF. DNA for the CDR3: TGTGCCAGCAGCTTATTCGATGAGCAGTTCTTC.